The clone carrying this T cell receptor beta chain was found once. The target antigen is unknown. This CDR3 is built from 19 residues. With V trimmed by 5 bases and J by 5 bases, 18 bases remained unmatched. Germline V lookup: CDR1 SEHNR, CDR2 FQNEAQ (reference sequence). These data originate in a study of cytomegalovirus exposure and HLA in healthy donors. Study conclusions and caveats: In the analysis, some V segments, TRBV6-2 and TRBV6-3 included, were excluded as indistinguishable.

Regarding donors, all were healthy bone marrow donors. The PCR had 60 Vbeta and 13 Jbeta primers. Data came from immunoSEQ multiplex PCR; TCRdb stores just in-frame clones and leaves some out. The table shows 130,000 to 150,000 clones, with 80% to 85% occurring only once. The origin of this receptor is a male donor in good health and CMV-seronegative. Sequenced input: PBMCs. The rearrangement links TRBV7-9 to TRBJ1-1, with 12 bases fitting TRBD1. CDR3 sequence (DNA): TGTGCCAGCAGCAATACTAGACTCGGGGACAGGGGGCGGAAAACTGAAGCTTTCTTT. It translates to CASSNTRLGDRGRKTEAFF.